These 19 T cell receptor beta chains came from one sample sequenced in a study of blood T cells in healthy people across ages (dated by TCRdb to the mid-2010s). Libraries were made using 5' RACE. Sequenced using an Illumina HiSeq 2500. The second PCR ran for about 7 to 11 cycles and used a J-beta primer mix along with a sample-barcoded 5' primer. TCRdb redid the processing of the public reads, applying fastp at Q25 and MiXCR, and retained in-frame beta chains. Each entry merges the rows of one CDR3 protein and shows their most common DNA and genes. The sample profile shows 1.6 million or so distinct CDR3 sequences; approximately 32% of them were found once. The ten largest account for about 11% of the sample. The sequenced material came from blood. The source of these receptors is a woman between 25 and 40 years old in good health.

This clonotype was observed a few times. The chain links TRBV12-5 to TRBJ2-1; 7 bases are a match to TRBD1. The CDR3 length is 14 residues. The germline CDR1 and CDR2 sequences are LGHNT and FRNRAP. The J segment lost 10 bases and the V segment lost 3 bases, leaving 9 bases of the junction unmatched. The CDR3 DNA is TGTGCTAGTGGTTTCTCCCTAGACAGGGACGAGCAGTTCTTC. It specifies CASGFSLDRDEQFF.

To note about this clonotype: This may stem from a read error, because a much larger clone lies one nucleotide away. The chain has TRBV5-1 and TRBJ2-3, with D perhaps matching TRBD1 (5 bases). There are 13 residues in the CDR3. The V and J ends lost 6 bases and 4 bases respectively, with 12 bases between them. Germline values: CDR1 SGHRS, CDR2 YFSETQ. DNA of the CDR3: TGCGCCAGCAAGGGGCCGGGCCCAGATACGCAGTATTTT. Its translation: CASKGPGPDTQYF.

The rearrangement uses TRBV2 and TRBJ1-5, with D unclear. The germline V gene encodes CDR1 SNHLY and CDR2 FYNNEI. The ends were cut back, 8 bases at V and 1 base at J, with 9 bases in the middle. This CDR3 has 13 amino acids. As DNA, the CDR3 is TGTGCCAGCGTACAGATGAGCAATCAGCCCCAGCATTTT. Protein: CASVQMSNQPQHF.

The rearrangement uses TRBV20-1 and TRBJ1-2; TRBD1 matches 9 bases. Germline CDR1 DFQATT, CDR2 SNEGSKA (reference sequence). The V gene end was trimmed by 6 bases and the J gene end by 8 bases; junction bases not matched to a gene: 4. The CDR3 totals 11 residues. CDR3 bases: TGCAGTGCCCTGGGGACAGGGGGCTACACCTTC. It specifies CSALGTGGYTF.

In its sample, this clonotype was seen a few times. The gene calls are TRBV3-1 and TRBJ2-5; 9 positions match TRBD2. The J call may be in error: the DNA end matches TRBJ2-7 better. The CDR3 has 18 amino acids. CDR1 is LGHDT, CDR2 YNNKEL, per germline (reference sequence). CDR3 residues: CASSQDRLAEAPSLEQYF. CDR3 sequence (DNA): TGTGCCAGCAGCCAAGACAGACTAGCGGAGGCGCCCTCTCTCGAGCAGTACTTC.

In the case of this clonotype: This clone may be a read error of a much larger clone one base away. The rearrangement joins TRBV29-1 to TRBJ2-1, with D possibly matching TRBD2 (6 bases). Germline V lookup: CDR1 SQVTM, CDR2 ANQGSEA. This CDR3 contains 15 residues. The CDR3 region is CSVEGSGSSYNERFF. In DNA, the CDR3 is TGCAGCGTTGAGGGTAGCGGAAGTTCCTACAATGAGCGGTTCTTC.

This sequence joins TRBV18 and TRBJ2-1; 12 positions match TRBD2. CDR3 length: 15 residues. J gave up 8 bases and V 6 bases, and 8 bases lay outside the gene matches. Per the germline V gene, CDR1 is KGHSH and CDR2 is LQKENI. The chain's CDR3 is CASSLPTSGSDEQFF. CDR3 bases: TGTGCCAGCTCTCTGCCGACTAGCGGGAGCGATGAGCAGTTCTTC. Supplemented by reference TRBV18 and TRBJ2-1, the full variable domain reads NAGVMQNPRHLVRRRGQEARLRCSPMKGHSHVYWYRQLPEEGLKFMVYLQKENIIDESGMPKERFSAEFPKEGPSILRIQQVVRGDSAAYFCASSLPTSGSDEQFFGPGTRLTVL.

This chain connects TRBV11-2 to TRBJ1-3, with D uncertain. Germline CDR1 and CDR2: SGHAT and FQNNGV. V dropped 5 bases and J dropped 0 bases, with 17 bases sitting between them. The CDR3 loop spans 17 amino acids. The CDR3 is CASSALADETSGNTIYF. The CDR3 DNA sequence: TGTGCCAGCAGCGCCCTCGCGGACGAGACCTCTGGAAACACCATATATTTT.

This clonotype was seen many times. J is TRBJ1-2 and V is TRBV29-1; TRBD1 agrees at 7 bases. V shed 7 bases and J 8 bases; nucleotides not matched to a gene: 10. The CDR3 is made up of 12 amino acids. CDR1 SQVTM and CDR2 ANQGSEA come from the germline V gene. The DNA for the CDR3 is TGCAGCGGGATGACAGGGCAGGAAGGCTACACCTTC. This codes for CSGMTGQEGYTF.

This clonotype was picked up a small number of times. This chain uses TRBV6-1 with TRBJ2-4, with TRBD1 as a possible D gene (6 bases). Trimming shortened V by 7 bases and J by 1 base, and 14 bases separated the two germline ends. In germline, CDR1 is MNHNS, CDR2 SASEGT. The CDR3 spans 15 residues. The CDR3 nucleotides are TGTGCCAGCAAAGTCGATCAGGGGGCCAAAAACATTCAGTACTTC. Translating it yields CASKVDQGAKNIQYF.

The rearrangement joins TRBV20-1 to TRBJ2-1; 7 bases match TRBD2. This CDR3 comprises 15 residues. CDR1 is DFQATT and CDR2 is SNEGSKA in the germline V gene (reference sequence). V dropped 6 bases and J dropped 0; count of bases not matched to a gene: 8. The CDR3 DNA reads as TGCAGTGCGATCAGAGCGGGAAGCTCCTACAATGAGCAGTTCTTC. This sequence encodes CSAIRAGSSYNEQFF.

The chain couples TRBV5-1 to TRBJ1-4, with D uncertain. The CDR3 extends over 17 amino acids. V shed 3 bases and J shed 4 bases, with 19 bases lying between them. Germline V gene sequence: CDR1 SGHRS, CDR2 YFSETQ. This CDR3 is CASSYLGTEVVNEKLFF. CDR3 bases: TGCGCCAGCAGCTACCTTGGAACGGAGGTAGTTAATGAAAAACTGTTTTTT.

This clonotype was found a few times. The rearrangement joins TRBV9 to TRBJ2-6, with D perhaps assigned TRBD1 or TRBD2 (5 bases each). The CDR3 is made up of 18 amino acids. Trimming left V 0 bases short and J 0 bases short, with 13 bases between. The germline gives CDR1 SGDLS, CDR2 YYNGEE. The CDR3 sequence is CASSVARGGHSGANVLTF. The DNA for the CDR3 is TGTGCCAGCAGCGTAGCCCGGGGCGGACACTCTGGGGCCAACGTCCTGACTTTC.

The V call is TRBV18, the J call TRBJ2-5; 7 bases are a match to TRBD1. Germline lookup yields CDR1 KGHSH and CDR2 LQKENI. Trimming at V came to 6 bases and at J to 1 base, leaving 11 bases not matched to a gene. The CDR3 sequence is 16 residues long. CDR3 sequence reads: CASSHPGTEIQETQYF. The DNA of the CDR3 is TGTGCCAGCTCGCATCCCGGGACAGAGATCCAAGAGACCCAGTACTTC.

This clonotype was observed at least ten times. The chain combines TRBV5-1 with TRBJ2-1; D not resolved. Germline-derived CDR1 and CDR2 are SGHRS and YFSETQ. V was trimmed by 2 bases and J by 7 bases, leaving 7 bases between them. The CDR3 has 12 residues. CDR3 amino acids: CASSFDWNEQFF. The DNA for the CDR3 is TGCGCCAGCAGCTTTGACTGGAATGAGCAGTTCTTC.

This clonotype was seen a few times. Germline is not matched at one junction end, which may reflect a read error. The V and J genes are TRBV30 and TRBJ2-7, with 9 bases aligning to TRBD1. Germline V gene lookup returns CDR1 GTSNPN and CDR2 SVGIG (reference sequence). There are 13 residues in the CDR3. CDR3 sequence reads: CARSVGTGREQYF. CDR3 coding DNA: TGTGCCCGGAGTGTCGGGACAGGGCGCGAGCAGTACTTC.

This clonotype was seen a single time. This may arise from a read error, as a much more abundant clone is one base away. This chain uses TRBV6-1 with TRBJ2-7, with 9 nucleotides matching TRBD1. Losses at the gene ends were 7 bases for V and 5 bases for J; bases not matched to a gene: 6. The CDR3 is 13 amino acids. Germline assignment: CDR1 MNHNS and CDR2 SASEGT. Here the CDR3 reads CASTGDRDHEQYF. CDR3 sequence (DNA): TGTGCCAGCACGGGGGACAGGGACCACGAGCAGTACTTC.

V gene TRBV9 combines with J gene TRBJ2-1; 10 bases align to TRBD1. The CDR3 spans 16 residues. V was clipped by 3 bases and J by 5 bases; unmatched bases: 8. The V gene's germline CDR1 is SGDLS and CDR2 YYNGEE. The CDR3 is CASSANPGTGDNEQFF. CDR3 sequence (DNA): TGTGCCAGCAGCGCCAACCCCGGGACAGGGGACAATGAGCAGTTCTTC.

The V call is TRBV2, the J call TRBJ2-5, with 11 positions matching TRBD2. The J segment lost 2 bases and the V segment lost 2 bases, leaving 7 bases of the junction unmatched. Germline V lookup: CDR1 SNHLY, CDR2 FYNNEI. This CDR3 contains 17 residues. In DNA form, the CDR3 reads TGTGCCAGCAGTGAACGACGACTAGCGGGACCTCAAGAGACCCAGTACTTC. Translated: CASSERRLAGPQETQYF. The variable domain in full, completed from reference TRBV2 and TRBJ2-5, reads EPEVTQTPSHQVTQMGQEVILRCVPISNHLYFYWYRQILGQKVEFLVSFYNNEISEKSEIFDDQFSVERPDGSNFTLKIRSTKLEDSAMYFCASSERRLAGPQETQYFGPGTRLLVL.